The clone carrying this T cell receptor beta chain was counted at least ten times. Its antigen is as yet unknown. A junction end diverges from the germline sequence, so it may reflect a read error. The data were taken from a study of beta chain features in type 1 diabetes. General study findings and limits: A moderate, significant TCRB CDR3 shortening appeared in type 1 diabetes across four CD4+ subsets. The similarity of naive, central memory and Treg TCRB repertoires appeared greater among patients than among healthy donors.

CDR3 size: 13 residues. Per the germline V gene, CDR1 is ENHRY and CDR2 is SYGVKD. Expressed TCRB transcripts were sequenced because the entire RNA isolate underwent reverse transcription. Assay: immunoSEQ multiplex PCR; the TCRdb copy retains only in-frame clones and omits some. The sample holds around 310,000 clones, roughly 9.6% seen once. The chain has TRBV10-3 and TRBJ2-1; a possible D gene is TRBD2 (5 bases). The sequenced sample consisted of naive CD4+ T cells from blood. The clonotype comes from a woman in her 30s in good health. CDR3 bases: TGTGCCATCGGTGATACCGGGAACAATGAGCAGTTCTTC. This encodes CAIGDTGNNEQFF.